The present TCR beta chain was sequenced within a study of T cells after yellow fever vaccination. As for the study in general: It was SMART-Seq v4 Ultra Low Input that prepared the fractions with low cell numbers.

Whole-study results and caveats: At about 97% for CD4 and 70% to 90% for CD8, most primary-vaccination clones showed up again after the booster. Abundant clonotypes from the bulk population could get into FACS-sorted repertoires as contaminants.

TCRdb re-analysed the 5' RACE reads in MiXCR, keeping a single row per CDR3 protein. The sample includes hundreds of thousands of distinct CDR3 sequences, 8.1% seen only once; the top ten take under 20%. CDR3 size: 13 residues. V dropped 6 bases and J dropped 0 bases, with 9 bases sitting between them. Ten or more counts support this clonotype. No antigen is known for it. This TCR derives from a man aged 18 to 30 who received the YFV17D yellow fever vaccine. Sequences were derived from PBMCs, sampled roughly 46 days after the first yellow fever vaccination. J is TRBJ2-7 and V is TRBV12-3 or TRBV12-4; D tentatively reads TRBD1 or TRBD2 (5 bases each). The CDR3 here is CASSFGASYEQYF. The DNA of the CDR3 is TGTGCCAGCAGCTTCGGGGCCTCCTACGAGCAGTACTTC.